One sample yielded the 26 T cell receptor beta chains listed below, sequenced in a study of T-cell reconstitution after alpha-beta-depleted transplantation in children. Researchers prepared the TCRbeta library using unique molecular identifiers, the study reports. MiXCR, applied by TCRdb to the PCR reads, yields one record per CDR3 protein. The sample shows hundreds of thousands of distinct CDR3 sequences, 10% to 15% of them seen only once. The sample here was PBMCs, mostly from graft donor cells, taken 360 days after TCRalphabeta/CD19-depleted stem cell transplant. The source is a male patient younger than 18 who had a stem cell transplant for acute myeloid leukemia, so the T cells may come from the graft donor.

This clonotype has only a few counts. This chain uses TRBV12-3 or TRBV12-4 with TRBJ2-1; 8 bases are shared with TRBD2. This CDR3 spans 15 amino acids. V was pared by 10 bases and J by 2 bases, with 10 bases of the junction left unmatched. For the CDR3, the DNA is TGTGCCACCAATAACGGGGGGGAGGCCTACAATGAGCAGTTCTTC. Amino acids: CATNNGGEAYNEQFF.

The chain is built from TRBV4-3 and TRBJ2-3; no reliable D call. The CDR3 sequence is 14 residues long. CDR1 is LGHNA, CDR2 YSLEER, per germline. Trimming shortened V by 0 bases and J by 1 base, and 5 bases separated the two germline ends. CDR3 in DNA: TGCGCCAGCAGCCAAGATTCCCGCACAGATACGCAGTATTTT. It is translated as CASSQDSRTDTQYF.

The genes are TRBV6-1 and TRBJ2-7; the match to TRBD1 covers 8 bases. V shed 6 bases, J shed 0 bases, and the junction held 19 bases outside the gene matches. The CDR3 sequence is 19 residues long. CDR1 is MNHNS, CDR2 SASEGT, per germline. DNA of the CDR3: TGTGCCAGCAGGAGCCGTGGACAGGGACTCCAGAGGGACTCCTACGAGCAGTACTTC. This translates into CASRSRGQGLQRDSYEQYF.

The chain carries TRBV6-1 and TRBJ2-7; possibly TRBD2 for D (6 bases). CDR3 length: 16 residues. Deletions cut 6 bases from V and 2 bases from J, with 20 bases between. Germline V gene lookup returns CDR1 MNHNS and CDR2 SASEGT. The CDR3 spells CASRRVGGVHTYEQYF. The CDR3 nucleotides are TGTGCCAGCAGGCGGGTAGGCGGGGTACACACCTACGAGCAGTACTTC.

This clonotype has only a few counts. The chain combines TRBV6-2 or TRBV6-3 with TRBJ2-3, with D unresolved. V lost 2 bases, J lost 4 bases, and 10 bases lay in between. From germline, CDR1 is MNHEY and CDR2 SVGEGT. There are 14 residues in the CDR3. This CDR3 reads CASSYPSSPDTQYF. The CDR3 bases are TGTGCCAGCAGTTACCCAAGTAGCCCAGATACGCAGTATTTT.

There are a few counts of this clonotype. The J gene is TRBJ2-7, the V gene TRBV6-5; TRBD2 matches at 9 bases. Losses at the gene ends were 0 bases for V and 6 bases for J; bases not matched to a gene: 6. The length of the CDR3 is 15 residues. In germline, CDR1 is MNHEY, CDR2 SVGAGI. The CDR3 here is CASSYSDSGRGEQYF. The CDR3 nucleotides read TGTGCCAGCAGTTACTCGGATAGCGGGAGAGGCGAGCAGTACTTC.

This clonotype was seen at least ten times. The chain carries TRBV5-1 and TRBJ1-2; D not certain. Trimming took off 4 bases at V and 4 bases at J, with 14 bases between the two ends. The CDR3 has 14 amino acids. Germline lookup yields CDR1 SGHRS and CDR2 YFSETQ. This chain's CDR3 is CASSPVDPSYGYTF. The CDR3 DNA is TGCGCCAGCAGCCCGGTGGACCCCTCCTATGGCTACACCTTC.

This clonotype was recorded many times. The V gene is TRBV2, the J gene TRBJ2-7; maybe TRBD1 (6 bases). V was trimmed by 1 base and J by 3 bases, leaving 7 bases between them. This CDR3 is built from 13 residues. CDR1 SNHLY and CDR2 FYNNEI come from the germline V gene. CDR3 residues: CASSEGQVYEQYF. CDR3 DNA sequence: TGTGCCAGCAGTGAAGGACAGGTCTACGAGCAGTACTTC.

This clonotype was picked up a small number of times. The chain combines TRBV28 with TRBJ2-7; 8 bases map to TRBD1. The V gene's germline CDR1 is MDHEN and CDR2 SYDVKM. The ends lost 6 bases at V and 5 bases at J; junction bases unmatched: 12. This CDR3 comprises 15 residues. The CDR3 reads CASRPWRGQVHEQYF. CDR3 sequence (DNA): TGTGCCAGCAGACCGTGGCGGGGACAGGTCCACGAGCAGTACTTC.

The V and J genes are TRBV28 and TRBJ2-7; a possible D gene is TRBD1 (6 bases). CDR3 size: 15 residues. Germline lookup yields CDR1 MDHEN and CDR2 SYDVKM. The V and J ends lost 8 bases and 0 bases respectively, with 17 bases between them. The CDR3, as DNA: TGTGCCAGCGAAGAACCCAGGGGTAGCTCCTACGAGCAGTACTTC. Encoded protein: CASEEPRGSSYEQYF. The full variable domain, its missing parts supplied by reference TRBV28 and TRBJ2-7, is DVKVTQSSRYLVKRTGEKVFLECVQDMDHENMFWYRQDPGLGLRLIYFSYDVKMKEKGDIPEGYSVSREKKERFSLILESASTNQTSMYLCASEEPRGSSYEQYFGPGTRLTVT.

The chain links TRBV12-3 or TRBV12-4 to TRBJ2-7; 13 bases line up with TRBD2. The length of the CDR3 is 14 residues. J gave up 6 bases and V 6 bases, and 5 bases lay outside the gene matches. CDR3 region: CASSILAGGLEQYF. As DNA, the CDR3 is TGTGCCAGCAGCATACTAGCGGGAGGGCTCGAGCAGTACTTC.

This clonotype was recorded many times. The chain couples TRBV28 to TRBJ2-5; D is ambiguous. The V end was cut by 3 bases, the J end by 2 bases, with 16 bases between. CDR1 is MDHEN and CDR2 is SYDVKM in the germline V gene. This CDR3 has 16 amino acids. The CDR3 region is CASSFPLTDPQETQYF. CDR3 sequence (DNA): TGTGCCAGCAGTTTCCCCCTAACGGACCCACAAGAGACCCAGTACTTC.

This clonotype was recorded a few times. The rearrangement uses TRBV4-3 and TRBJ2-7, with TRBD1 matching 9 bases. V was pared by 4 bases and J by 4 bases, with 11 bases of the junction left unmatched. Germline V gives CDR1 LGHNA, CDR2 YSLEER. The CDR3 consists of 16 residues. In DNA form, the CDR3 reads TGCGCCAGCAGCCGGGGTTTGGGACAGGGTGTTTACGAGCAGTACTTC. Its protein product is CASSRGLGQGVYEQYF.

This clonotype was detected a few times. The chain has TRBV10-3 and TRBJ1-1; D might be TRBD1 (6 bases). This CDR3 region has 15 residues. Germline V gene sequence: CDR1 ENHRY, CDR2 SYGVKD. V lost 4 bases, J lost 6 bases, and 18 bases lay in between. In DNA, the CDR3 is TGTGCCATCAGTGCTAAAACAGGGACGGTATCTGAAGCTTTCTTT. This encodes CAISAKTGTVSEAFF.

This sequence joins TRBV11-1 and TRBJ2-3, with a possible D match to TRBD1 (6 bases). This CDR3 contains 15 residues. Trimming cost V 5 bases and J 1 base, with 13 bases left between them. The germline V gene has CDR1 SGHAT and CDR2 FQDESV (reference sequence). The CDR3 here is CASSPIQGRTDTQYF. The CDR3 DNA reads as TGTGCCAGCAGCCCTATACAGGGACGCACAGATACGCAGTATTTT. The variable domain in full, with the rest retrieved from reference TRBV11-1 and TRBJ2-3, is EAEVAQSPRYKITEKSQAVAFWCDPISGHATLYWYRQILGQGPELLVQFQDESVVDDSQLPKDRFSAERLKGVDSTLKIQPAELGDSAMYLCASSPIQGRTDTQYFGPGTRLTVL.

This clonotype has a count of ten or more. The J gene is TRBJ2-3, the V gene TRBV12-3 or TRBV12-4, with a weak D call TRBD1 (5 bases). This CDR3 spans 16 amino acids. Trimming left V 3 bases short and J 0 bases short, with 13 bases between. The CDR3: CASSLTVAASTDTQYF. CDR3 nucleotides: TGTGCCAGCAGTTTGACAGTAGCAGCTAGCACAGATACGCAGTATTTT.

This clonotype was counted a few times. CDR3 sequence: CASSYSRSLGSRYEQYF. In nucleotides, the CDR3 is TGTGCCAGCAGTTACTCCCGAAGCTTGGGGAGCCGATACGAGCAGTACTTC. The chain carries TRBV6-2 or TRBV6-3 and TRBJ2-7, with D possibly being TRBD2 (5 bases). Germline V lookup: CDR1 MNHEY, CDR2 SVGEGT. The CDR3 loop spans 17 amino acids. Trimming removed 0 bases at V and 4 bases at J, with 19 bases between.

Worth noting for this clonotype: A junction end diverges from the germline sequence, so it may reflect a read error. The chain couples TRBV7-3 to TRBJ2-2; D perhaps matches TRBD1 (6 bases). This CDR3 is built from 16 residues. Germline lookup yields CDR1 SGHTA and CDR2 FQGTGA. This CDR3 reads CVSSSGSKGDTGELFF. DNA for the CDR3: TGTGTCAGCAGCTCCGGATCAAAGGGGGACACCGGGGAGCTGTTTTTT.

This clonotype was recorded a few times. J is TRBJ2-4 and V is TRBV12-3 or TRBV12-4; a possible D gene is TRBD1 (6 bases). V was pared by 8 bases and J by 1 base, with 15 bases between. The CDR3 totals 15 residues. The CDR3 spells CASRTGSWAKNIQYF. CDR3 bases: TGTGCCAGCCGTACAGGGTCCTGGGCCAAAAACATTCAGTACTTC.

The chain joins TRBV7-2 to TRBJ2-7; D is ambiguous. The CDR3 has 16 amino acids. The V end lost 5 bases, the J end lost 0 bases, and 17 bases lay between the germline ends. Germline lookup yields CDR1 SGHTA and CDR2 FQGNSA. For the CDR3, the DNA is TGTGCCAGCAGCCCCTTAGGGCTGACGAGCTCCTACGAGCAGTACTTC. Residues: CASSPLGLTSSYEQYF.

This clonotype was observed many times. The genes are TRBV4-3 and TRBJ2-5, with a tentative D call TRBD1 (5 bases). This CDR3 contains 14 residues. V shed 2 bases and J shed 2 bases, with 9 bases lying between them. Looked up from germline, CDR1 is LGHNA and CDR2 is YSLEER. The CDR3 DNA reads TGCGCCAGCAGCCAAAGGACAAAACAAGAGACCCAGTACTTC. Its translation: CASSQRTKQETQYF.

The J gene is TRBJ2-7, the V gene TRBV15; no definite D call. The CDR3 loop spans 15 amino acids. Germline V gene lookup returns CDR1 LNHNV and CDR2 YYDKDF (reference sequence). Trimming took 0 bases from V and 3 from J, leaving 12 bases between them. The CDR3, as DNA: TGTGCCACCAGCAGAGATCCCTCCCTGGGCTACGAGCAGTACTTC. It encodes CATSRDPSLGYEQYF.

The chain couples TRBV28 to TRBJ2-7; 9 nucleotides agree with TRBD1. The CDR3 length is 16 residues. V lost 6 bases and J lost 3; bases outside the gene matches: 12. CDR1 and CDR2 (germline): MDHEN, SYDVKM. This chain's CDR3 is CASSPQQGAPRYEQYF. As DNA, the CDR3 is TGTGCCAGCAGCCCTCAACAGGGGGCGCCCCGCTACGAGCAGTACTTC.

In its sample, this clonotype was seen a few times. The V and J genes are TRBV19 and TRBJ2-2; D perhaps matches TRBD1 (6 bases). The V and J ends lost 6 bases and 3 bases respectively, with 14 bases between them. The CDR3 runs to 15 residues. CDR1 and CDR2 (germline): LNHDA, SQIVND (reference sequence). In nucleotides, the CDR3 is TGTGCCAGTAGACAACAGGGCTCAGACACCGGGGAGCTGTTTTTT. Residues: CASRQQGSDTGELFF.

This clonotype was counted only a few times. The V call is TRBV20-1, the J call TRBJ2-1, with 12 positions matching TRBD2. V gave up 5 bases and J gave up 8 bases; unmatched junction bases: 10. Germline V gene data show CDR1 as DFQATT and CDR2 as SNEGSKA (reference sequence). The CDR3 loop spans 15 amino acids. CDR3 in amino acids: CSASGGLAGRDEQFF. In DNA form, the CDR3 reads TGCAGTGCTTCGGGAGGACTAGCGGGAAGGGATGAGCAGTTCTTC.

This clonotype was counted only a few times. V gene TRBV14 combines with J gene TRBJ2-1; the match to TRBD1 covers 7 bases. The CDR3 has 14 amino acids. Trimming cost V 3 bases and J 3 bases; bases outside gene matches: 2. Germline V gene lookup returns CDR1 SGHDN and CDR2 FVKESK. CDR3 residues: CASSQTGYYNEQFF. DNA of the CDR3: TGTGCCAGCAGCCAGACAGGGTACTACAATGAGCAGTTCTTC.